Following are 30 T cell receptor beta chains from one sample sequenced in a study of shared clonotypes between healthy human individuals. Profiled with immunoSEQ multiplex PCR; TCRdb holds only in-frame clones, not every one. Of some 470,000 clones detected, roughly four fifths appear once; the ten largest clones hold over 10%. What was sequenced was PBMCs. The receptors were gathered from a woman in her forties in good health. Some clones in this sample may be carry-over from other donors' samples.

This clone was seen once. The identical CDR3 is also encoded by other nucleotide sequences in the sample. The chain combines TRBV5-1 with TRBJ1-2, with D possibly being TRBD1 (5 bases). The V gene's germline CDR1 is SGHRS and CDR2 YFSETQ. Trimming took off 0 bases at V and 0 bases at J, with 6 bases between the two ends. The CDR3 sequence is 14 residues long. CDR3 sequence (DNA): TGCGCCAGCAGCTTGGACAGGTCTAACTATGGCTACACCTTC. Translating gives CASSLDRSNYGYTF. The whole variable domain, filled in from reference TRBV5-1 and TRBJ1-2, reads KAGVTQTPRYLIKTRGQQVTLSCSPISGHRSVSWYQQTPGQGLQFLFEYFSETQRNKGNFPGRFSGRQFSNSRSEMNVSTLELGDSALYLCASSLDRSNYGYTFGSGTRLTVV.

The chain joins TRBV19 to TRBJ2-7; 7 positions match TRBD1. Germline values: CDR1 LNHDA, CDR2 SQIVND (reference sequence). Trimming removed 3 bases from V and 3 bases from J; junction bases left unmatched: 2. CDR3 length: 13 amino acids. The CDR3 DNA reads as TGTGCCAGTAGTATGGGACAGAACTACGAGCAGTACTTC. This codes for CASSMGQNYEQYF.

V is TRBV10-2 and J is TRBJ2-7, with 9 bases fitting TRBD1. V lost 6 bases to trimming and J lost 4 bases; unmatched junction nucleotides: 4. The CDR3 is 13 amino acids. In germline, CDR1 is WSHSY, CDR2 SAAADI. The CDR3, as DNA: TGCGCCAGCAGCCGGGACAGGGTGTACGAGCAGTACTTC. Encoded protein: CASSRDRVYEQYF.

Concerning this clone itself: In the same sample, other DNA sequences code for this CDR3. The chain has TRBV4-2 and TRBJ2-7; 10 nucleotides agree with TRBD2. The CDR3 has 15 amino acids. With V trimmed by 4 bases and J by 3 bases, 6 bases remained unmatched. Germline assignment: CDR1 LGHNA and CDR2 YNFKEQ. The CDR3 loop is CASSPGLADDYEQYF. The CDR3 coding sequence is TGTGCCAGCAGCCCCGGACTAGCGGATGACTACGAGCAGTACTTC.

The genes are TRBV2 and TRBJ1-3, with TRBD1 identical over 7 bases. In germline, CDR1 is SNHLY, CDR2 FYNNEI. Trimming removed 6 bases from V and 1 base from J; junction bases left unmatched: 9. The CDR3 contains 16 residues. CDR3 in amino acids: CASRGTAASSGNTIYF. The DNA of the CDR3 is TGTGCCAGCAGGGGGACAGCGGCCTCATCTGGAAACACCATATATTTT.

This chain links TRBV28 with TRBJ1-5; D not certain. The V end lost 2 bases, the J end lost 0 bases, and 11 bases lay between the germline ends. This CDR3 has 16 amino acids. The germline gives CDR1 MDHEN, CDR2 SYDVKM. This CDR3 is CASSLTAGGSNQPQHF. DNA for the CDR3: TGTGCCAGCAGTTTAACCGCGGGAGGTAGCAATCAGCCCCAGCATTTT.

V is TRBV5-1 and J is TRBJ2-7; TRBD1 aligns across 7 bases. CDR3 length: 14 residues. The ends lost 2 bases at V and 5 bases at J; junction bases unmatched: 7. The germline V gene has CDR1 SGHRS and CDR2 YFSETQ. CDR3 DNA sequence: TGCGCCAGCAGCTTAACAGGGGTCCGGCACGAGCAGTACTTC. Translated, it gives CASSLTGVRHEQYF.

This clone was detected only once. The V and J genes are TRBV14 and TRBJ1-5, with D perhaps TRBD1 (5 bases). V lost 3 bases, J lost 6 bases, and 21 bases lay in between. This CDR3 has 17 residues. Germline V gene lookup returns CDR1 SGHDN and CDR2 FVKESK. The CDR3 here is CASSQNRTREGGQPQHF. The CDR3 coding sequence is TGTGCCAGCAGCCAGAACAGGACGCGCGAAGGAGGTCAGCCCCAGCATTTT.

This clone was seen once. V is TRBV19 and J is TRBJ1-5, with D possibly being TRBD1 (5 bases). The length of the CDR3 is 13 residues. The ends were cut back, 3 bases at V and 6 bases at J, with 9 bases in the middle. Germline CDR1 and CDR2: LNHDA and SQIVND (reference sequence). CDR3 coding DNA: TGTGCCAGTAGTATCGCCAGGGCTCAGCCCCAGCATTTT. Its translation is CASSIARAQPQHF.

This rearrangement joins TRBV28 to TRBJ2-7, with 9 bases that match TRBD2. The ends lost 6 bases at V and 4 bases at J; junction bases unmatched: 10. Germline-derived CDR1 and CDR2 are MDHEN and SYDVKM. CDR3 length: 15 amino acids. CDR3 amino acids: CASRLGGLAFYEQYF. CDR3 coding DNA: TGTGCCAGCAGGTTAGGGGGACTAGCTTTTTACGAGCAGTACTTC.

The chain links TRBV20-1 to TRBJ1-6; D is unclear. With 2 bases removed from V and 10 bases from J, the gap between germline ends came to 6 bases. This CDR3 is 11 amino acids long. CDR1 and CDR2 from the germline V gene are DFQATT and SNEGSKA (reference sequence). The CDR3 nucleotides read TGCAGTGCTAGACCTGACTCACCCCTCCACTTT. Its translation: CSARPDSPLHF.

The J gene is TRBJ2-7, the V gene TRBV6-5; D not certain. Germline V gene data show CDR1 as MNHEY and CDR2 as SVGAGI. The CDR3 length is 14 residues. V dropped 5 bases and J dropped 4 bases, with 15 bases sitting between them. CDR3 bases: TGTGCCAGCAGTCGAAATAGTCGGATGTACGAGCAGTACTTC. Translation: CASSRNSRMYEQYF.

This chain uses TRBV15 with TRBJ2-6; D gene uncertain. Trimming shortened V by 5 bases and J by 1 base, and 12 bases separated the two germline ends. This CDR3 contains 16 residues. CDR1 and CDR2 (germline): LNHNV, YYDKDF (reference sequence). CDR3: CATSPQRASGANVLTF. CDR3 nucleotides: TGTGCCACCAGCCCACAAAGGGCTTCTGGGGCCAACGTCCTGACTTTC. The whole variable domain, remainder taken from reference TRBV15 and TRBJ2-6, is DAMVIQNPRYQVTQFGKPVTLSCSQTLNHNVMYWYQQKSSQAPKLLFHYYDKDFNNEADTPDNFQSRRPNTSFCFLDIRSPGLGDTAMYLCATSPQRASGANVLTFGAGSRLTVL.

CDR3 loop: CASRSSGRAGVTQYF. As DNA, the CDR3 is TGTGCCAGCAGGTCTAGCGGGAGGGCCGGAGTTACGCAGTATTTT. The chain couples TRBV28 to TRBJ2-3; 12 positions agree with TRBD2. J lost 8 bases, V lost 6 bases, and 9 bases had no gene match. From germline, CDR1 is MDHEN and CDR2 SYDVKM. CDR3 size: 15 residues. Drawing the rest from reference TRBV28 and TRBJ2-3, the complete variable domain is DVKVTQSSRYLVKRTGEKVFLECVQDMDHENMFWYRQDPGLGLRLIYFSYDVKMKEKGDIPEGYSVSREKKERFSLILESASTNQTSMYLCASRSSGRAGVTQYFGPGTRLTVL.

This clone was counted a single time. The V and J genes are TRBV20-1 and TRBJ2-7; D is perhaps TRBD1 (6 bases). Germline CDR1 is DFQATT and CDR2 is SNEGSKA (reference sequence). This CDR3 contains 11 residues. The CDR3 coding sequence is TGCTTGTGGGGGCGCGGTTACGAGCAGTACTTC. As protein: CLWGRGYEQYF.

This sequence joins TRBV27 and TRBJ2-1; 11 positions agree with TRBD2. Germline values: CDR1 MNHEY, CDR2 SMNVEV (reference sequence). The J segment lost 4 bases and the V segment lost 3 bases, leaving 2 bases of the junction unmatched. There are 15 residues in the CDR3. In nucleotides, the CDR3 is TGTGCCAGCAGTTTGGGACTAGCGGAATACAATGAGCAGTTCTTC. Translated: CASSLGLAEYNEQFF.

The chain carries TRBV7-2 and TRBJ2-7, with TRBD1 as a possible D gene (5 bases). Between the trimmed V and J ends, which lost 3 bases and 7 bases, there was a span of 7 bases. Looked up from germline, CDR1 is SGHTA and CDR2 is FQGNSA. This CDR3 comprises 11 residues. The chain's CDR3 is CASSFNREQYF. CDR3 bases: TGTGCCAGCAGCTTTAACAGGGAGCAGTACTTC. Variable domain in full (rest from reference TRBV7-2 and TRBJ2-7): GAGVSQSPSNKVTEKGKDVELRCDPISGHTALYWYRQSLGQGLEFLIYFQGNSAPDKSGLPSDRFSAERTGGSVSTLTIQRTQQEDSAVYLCASSFNREQYFGPGTRLTVT.

V usage is TRBV10-3 and J usage is TRBJ1-3; TRBD1 aligns across 7 bases. This CDR3 has 14 amino acids. Unmatched junction bases numbered 4, after V lost 7 bases and J lost 1 base. Germline CDR1 and CDR2: ENHRY and SYGVKD. The chain's CDR3 is CAIKLQGSGNTIYF. The CDR3 region has the DNA TGTGCCATCAAGCTACAGGGGTCTGGAAACACCATATATTTT.

The chain combines TRBV19 with TRBJ2-7; a weak D match, TRBD1 (5 bases). Germline V gene lookup returns CDR1 LNHDA and CDR2 SQIVND (reference sequence). V gave up 4 bases and J gave up 3 bases, with 10 bases separating them. The CDR3 is 13 amino acids. CDR3 sequence: CASSKGVGYEQYF. The CDR3 DNA follows: TGTGCCAGTAGTAAAGGGGTAGGCTACGAGCAGTACTTC.

The chain has TRBV28 and TRBJ1-2, with 8 bases identical to TRBD1. This CDR3 has 16 residues. The V gene's germline CDR1 is MDHEN and CDR2 SYDVKM. Trimming took 5 bases from V and 4 from J; bases not matched to a gene: 12. CDR3 residues: CASSRTTGVGSYGYTF. The CDR3 DNA reads TGTGCCAGCAGTAGAACGACAGGGGTGGGATCCTATGGCTACACCTTC.

This chain connects TRBV6-6 to TRBJ2-1, with 7 bases that match TRBD2. This CDR3 is 15 amino acids long. Germline CDR1 reads MNHNY; CDR2 reads SVGAGI (reference sequence). With V trimmed by 5 bases and J by 2 bases, 6 bases remained unmatched. The CDR3 nucleotides are TGTGCCAGCAGTCTCGAGCGGGAAACCTACAATGAGCAGTTCTTC. Protein product: CASSLERETYNEQFF.

This clone was recorded only once. This chain's CDR3 is CASSLYGGPNEKLFF. CDR3 bases: TGTGCCAGCAGCTTGTACGGGGGTCCTAATGAAAAACTGTTTTTT. This chain joins TRBV5-5 and TRBJ1-4; D possibly corresponds to TRBD1 (5 bases). Germline V CDR1 and CDR2: SGHKS, YYEKEE (reference sequence). V lost 1 base and J 3 bases, leaving 10 bases between the germline ends. The CDR3 loop spans 15 amino acids.

Concerning this clone: One base separates it from a far larger clone, so it is likely a read error. The same CDR3 arises from other DNA sequences in this sample as well. The J gene is TRBJ2-7, the V gene TRBV10-2; the D call may be TRBD1 or TRBD2 (5 bases each). The CDR3 covers 12 residues. Per germline, CDR1 WSHSY and CDR2 SAAADI. The CDR3 sequence: CASTEGLYEQYF. CDR3 sequence (DNA): TGCGCCAGCACCGAGGGGTTGTACGAACAGTACTTC.

This clone was counted a single time. The gene calls are TRBV2 and TRBJ2-2, with 7 bases matching TRBD2. The ends lost 7 bases at V and 4 bases at J; junction bases unmatched: 9. This CDR3 contains 15 residues. Looked up from germline, CDR1 is SNHLY and CDR2 is FYNNEI. The CDR3 DNA reads as TGTGCCAGCAACCTTGATGGGAGGGGCACCGGGGAGCTGTTTTTT. Protein product: CASNLDGRGTGELFF. The full variable domain, its missing parts supplied by reference TRBV2 and TRBJ2-2, is EPEVTQTPSHQVTQMGQEVILRCVPISNHLYFYWYRQILGQKVEFLVSFYNNEISEKSEIFDDQFSVERPDGSNFTLKIRSTKLEDSAMYFCASNLDGRGTGELFFGEGSRLTVL.

This clone was observed a few times. The V gene is TRBV5-4, the J gene TRBJ2-5; D remains ambiguous. Germline V gives CDR1 SGHNT, CDR2 YYREEE (reference sequence). The CDR3 contains 15 residues. Trimming stripped 1 base from V and 1 base from J, with 11 bases between. The CDR3 DNA reads as TGTGCCAGCAGCTTGATTCCAGCTCCCCAAGAGACCCAGTACTTC. The encoded protein is CASSLIPAPQETQYF.

The gene calls are TRBV7-8 and TRBJ2-3; 15 bases agree with TRBD2. This CDR3 has 18 residues. Per germline, CDR1 SGHVS and CDR2 FQNEAQ. V shed 5 bases, J shed 0 bases, and the junction held 6 bases outside the gene matches. The CDR3 nucleotides are TGTGCCAGCAGCCCTAGGGGGACTAGCGGGGGGAGCACAGATACGCAGTATTTT. Translated: CASSPRGTSGGSTDTQYF.

The CDR3 sequence is CASSYSLAASYEQYF. The CDR3 region has the DNA TGTGCCAGCAGTTACTCATTAGCGGCCTCCTACGAGCAGTACTTC. The chain combines TRBV6-5 with TRBJ2-7, with TRBD2 as a possible D gene (6 bases). V was cut by 0 bases and J by 0 bases, with 9 bases left in between. CDR3 length: 15 amino acids. CDR1 is MNHEY, CDR2 SVGAGI, per germline.

This clone was seen more than once but under ten times. The chain carries TRBV5-1 and TRBJ2-4, with D tentatively TRBD1 (5 bases). There are 16 residues in the CDR3. CDR1 and CDR2 from the germline V gene are SGHRS and YFSETQ. V was pared by 0 bases and J by 1 base, with 11 bases between. CDR3 amino acids: CASSLDRPGAKNIQYF. The DNA for the CDR3 is TGCGCCAGCAGCTTGGACAGGCCAGGGGCCAAAAACATTCAGTACTTC.

V is TRBV28 and J is TRBJ2-1, with unresolved D. V was clipped by 6 bases and J by 8 bases, with 23 bases between them. CDR3 length: 16 residues. Germline loops: CDR1 MDHEN, CDR2 SYDVKM. CDR3 loop: CASRGVARVQSDEQFF. The CDR3 nucleotides are TGTGCCAGCAGGGGTGTCGCCCGGGTTCAGTCGGATGAGCAGTTCTTC.

A note on this clone: The CDR3 does not close with the conserved phenylalanine or tryptophan, likely indicating a read error. The V call is TRBV18, the J call TRBJ2-7; TRBD1 aligns across 8 bases. The CDR3 contains 14 residues. J lost 5 bases, V lost 2 bases, and 5 bases had no gene match. The germline CDR1 and CDR2 sequences are KGHSH and LQKENI. The CDR3 loop is CASSPGQGIHEQYL. The DNA of the CDR3 is TGTGCCAGCTCACCAGGACAGGGTATCCACGAGCAGTACCTC.